This TCR beta chain derives from a study of T-cell reconstitution after alpha-beta-depleted transplantation in children (dated by TCRdb to the mid-2010s). About the investigation overall: Using TCR repertoire profiling, the study followed T-cell immune reconstitution in a quantitative way in children after TCRalphabeta/CD19-depleted allogeneic hematopoietic cell transplantation.

CDR3 length: 17 amino acids, cysteine to phenylalanine. Only CDR3 DNA is held: 51 bases, read in frame from base 1. Sequences DFQATT (CDR1) and SNEGSKA (CDR2) are obtained from the germline V gene (reference sequence). This clonotype is a singleton in its sample. Its antigen remains undetermined. An end of the junction does not agree with germline; a read error may underlie this. The library was built by means of PCR. Sequencing instrument: Illumina HiSeq 2500. To normalize quantification of the TCRbeta repertoire, the TCR libraries were built with molecular barcoding that relied on unique molecular identifiers. TCRdb reprocessed the public reads (quality trimming at Q25 with fastp, clone calling with MiXCR) and kept in-frame beta chains. Rows are combined by CDR3 protein, so each entry shows the most common genes and DNA. The sample table shows 150,000 to 200,000 distinct CDR3 sequences, and around 7% are seen once. Approximately 2.9% of the sample goes to the ten largest clones.

The chain uses TRBV20-1 and TRBJ1-6, with a weak D call of TRBD1 (5 bases match). The clonotype was recovered from a human donor who donated a stem cell graft to a child with Wiskott-Aldrich syndrome. Specimen: PBMCs from the stem cell graft donor, collected from the stem cell graft. The CDR3 amino acid sequence is: CCARDFRQSGYNSPLHF. The DNA sequence is as follows: TGCTGTGCTAGGGACTTCAGACAGTCCGGTTATAATTCACCCCTCCACTTT.